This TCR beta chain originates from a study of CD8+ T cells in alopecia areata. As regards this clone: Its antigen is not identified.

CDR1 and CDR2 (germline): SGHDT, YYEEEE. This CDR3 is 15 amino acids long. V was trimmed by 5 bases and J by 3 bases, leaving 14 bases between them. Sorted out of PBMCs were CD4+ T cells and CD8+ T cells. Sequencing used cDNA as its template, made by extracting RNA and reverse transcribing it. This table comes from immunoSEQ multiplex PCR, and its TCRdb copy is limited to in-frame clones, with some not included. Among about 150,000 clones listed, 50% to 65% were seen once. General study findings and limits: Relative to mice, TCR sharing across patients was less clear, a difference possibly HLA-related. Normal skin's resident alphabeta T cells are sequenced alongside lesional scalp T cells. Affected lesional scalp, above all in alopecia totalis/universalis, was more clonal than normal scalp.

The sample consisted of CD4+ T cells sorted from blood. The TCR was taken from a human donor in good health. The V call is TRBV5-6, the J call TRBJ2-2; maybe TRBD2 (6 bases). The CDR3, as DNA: TGTGCCAGCAGGAAAAATAGCGGCCACACCGGGGAGCTGTTTTTT. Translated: CASRKNSGHTGELFF.